The 9 T cell receptor beta chains given below trace back to one sample, sequenced in a study of cytomegalovirus exposure and HLA in healthy donors. Primers included in the PCR were 60 Vbeta and 13 Jbeta primers. Only in-frame clones appear in the TCRdb table, and some are missing; sequencing was by immunoSEQ multiplex PCR. There are about 76,000 clones in the sample; approximately 80% occur only once, and over 7% lies in the top ten. The material sequenced was PBMCs. The source of these receptors is a woman aged 40-49 years in good health and CMV-seropositive.

The V call is TRBV27, the J call TRBJ2-7, with 8 bases aligning to TRBD1. CDR3 length: 13 residues. Germline V lookup: CDR1 MNHEY, CDR2 SMNVEV (reference sequence). Trimming cost V 2 bases and J 6 bases; bases outside gene matches: 3. The CDR3 reads CASSLITGGEQYF. The CDR3 bases are TGTGCCAGCAGTTTAATAACAGGGGGCGAGCAGTACTTC.

The genes are TRBV4-2 and TRBJ2-2; TRBD2 agrees at 8 bases. The V gene end was trimmed by 0 bases and the J gene end by 4 bases; junction bases not matched to a gene: 4. Germline V gene sequence: CDR1 LGHNA, CDR2 YNFKEQ. This CDR3 region has 16 residues. The CDR3 is CASSQESGRLTGELFF. The CDR3, as DNA: TGTGCCAGCAGCCAAGAAAGCGGGAGACTCACCGGGGAGCTGTTTTTT.

This clone was picked up a small number of times. J is TRBJ1-3 and V is TRBV6-6; 8 bases are shared with TRBD1. The CDR3 totals 14 residues. V trimming: 7 bases; J trimming: 4 bases; junction bases outside the gene matches: 6. Germline lookup yields CDR1 MNHNY and CDR2 SVGAGI (reference sequence). CDR3 protein: CASTDRGSGNTIYF. Written as DNA, the CDR3 is TGTGCCAGCACAGACAGGGGATCAGGAAACACCATATATTTT.

The rearrangement links TRBV6-6 to TRBJ1-6, with a tentative D call TRBD1 (6 bases). The ends were cut back, 4 bases at V and 5 bases at J, with 15 bases in the middle. The CDR3 sequence is 16 residues long. The germline V gene has CDR1 MNHNY and CDR2 SVGAGI (reference sequence). CDR3: CASSLSAGADNSPLHF. The CDR3 coding sequence is TGTGCCAGCAGTTTGTCGGCAGGGGCCGATAATTCACCCCTCCACTTT.

There are a few counts of this clone. The gene calls are TRBV11-2 and TRBJ1-1; D gene uncertain. Trimming stripped 1 base from V and 6 bases from J, with 21 bases between. From germline, CDR1 is SGHAT and CDR2 FQNNGV. The CDR3 totals 17 residues. CDR3 bases: TGTGCCAGCAGCTTAGGTTCCTTTGGACTCAGCCGGGCTGAAGCTTTCTTT. This translates into CASSLGSFGLSRAEAFF.

This clone was seen only a few times. The chain combines TRBV9 with TRBJ2-1, with a weak D call TRBD1 (6 bases). V lost 3 bases and J lost 0, with 10 bases in between. Germline CDR1 reads SGDLS; CDR2 reads YYNGEE. The CDR3 extends over 15 amino acids. CDR3 coding DNA: TGTGCCAGCAGCGCCCAGGGGTCCTCCTACAATGAGCAGTTCTTC. Its translation: CASSAQGSSYNEQFF.

The rearrangement links TRBV6-6 to TRBJ2-3; TRBD2 aligns across 10 bases. This CDR3 comprises 15 residues. In germline, CDR1 is MNHNY, CDR2 SVGAGI (reference sequence). V shed 6 bases, J shed 6 bases, and the junction held 9 bases outside the gene matches. The CDR3 nucleotides are TGTGCCAGCAGCCTAAGCGGGGGGGATTTGGATACGCAGTATTTT. It codes for CASSLSGGDLDTQYF.

The chain has TRBV7-2 and TRBJ1-4; 7 bases line up with TRBD1. Trimming removed 5 bases from V and 3 bases from J; junction bases left unmatched: 6. Looked up from germline, CDR1 is SGHTA and CDR2 is FQGNSA. This CDR3 contains 15 residues. In DNA form, the CDR3 reads TGTGCCAGCAGCCCGAGACAGGGATCTAATGAAAAACTGTTTTTT. It translates to CASSPRQGSNEKLFF.

The chain has TRBV28 and TRBJ1-1; D gene ambiguous. CDR1 and CDR2 (germline): MDHEN, SYDVKM. The CDR3 extends over 15 amino acids. The V end was cut by 4 bases, the J end by 1 base, with 13 bases between. Here the CDR3 reads CASSSAGRENTEAFF. The CDR3 DNA reads TGTGCCAGCAGTTCCGCGGGCCGGGAGAACACTGAAGCTTTCTTT.